This T cell receptor beta chain emerged from a study of blood T cell repertoires in COVID-19. Study in general: Samples representing acute and convalescent COVID-19 were sourced from the United States, Italy and Spain.

The V gene end was trimmed by 5 bases and the J gene end by 4 bases; junction bases not matched to a gene: 14. The germline gives CDR1 SGHVS, CDR2 FNYEAQ. CDR3 length: 17 residues. Methods used by the authors: Cell counts per sample came from amplifying reference gene primers. The assay was immunoSEQ multiplex PCR, and TCRdb's table has in-frame clones only and misses some. V and J calls and clone size are given by that table; D and trimming were obtained from the DNA. The data show 70,000 to 75,000 clones, around nine tenths seen once. The sequence derives from a woman younger than 35 with acute or convalescent COVID-19. The rearrangement joins TRBV7-6 to TRBJ2-7; TRBD2 agrees at 10 bases. Specimen: peripheral blood. CDR3 loop: CASSPSPSLAGAYEQYF. In DNA, the CDR3 is TGTGCCAGCAGCCCCTCGCCCTCGCTAGCGGGAGCTTACGAGCAGTACTTC.